This is a list of T cell receptor beta chains from one sample in a study of OX40 agonist ivuxolimab in advanced cancers. The method was immunoSEQ multiplex PCR; TCRdb's version includes in-frame clones alone and lacks a portion of them. The sample has approximately 82,000 clones, 88% seen once. Sample: CD4+ or CD8+ T cells sorted from blood, taken in a trial of the OX40 agonist ivuxolimab. The source of these receptors is an adult with an advanced solid tumor such as melanoma, head and neck, liver or kidney cancer. The CDR3 runs from the conserved cysteine through the conserved F or W. Clone size, where shown, is once, few, many, or a class for clones that have expanded.

size: -
V: TRBV6-1
CDR3: CASSVWDSLGEAFF

size: -
V: TRBV10-1
CDR3: CATQGDRGALF

size: -
V: TRBV18
CDR3: CASSTLGTGGGEQYF

size: -
V: TRBV27
CDR3: CASWTSGAPQPQYF

size: -
V: TRBV6-1
CDR3: CASRRDFYEQYF

size: -
V: TRBV7-7
CDR3: CASSDRGQTQYF

size: -
V: TRBV28
CDR3: CASSLLESSNNEQFF

size: once
V: TRBV10-3
CDR3: CAISEVNQPQHF

size: -
V: TRBV18
CDR3: CASSSPGDMNTEAFF

size: -
V: TRBV6-1
CDR3: CASTLRQYAEAFF

size: once
V: TRBV6-1
CDR3: CASSPPGGMNTEAFF

size: -
V: TRBV30
CDR3: CAWSVQYGIDTQYF

size: -
V: TRBV5-1
CDR3: CASSLEGQGNEQFF

size: -
V: TRBV19
CDR3: CASTTRDRPYEQYF

size: -
V: TRBV25-1
CDR3: CASSNQGRREKLFF

size: -
V: TRBV4-2
CDR3: CASSPPPGSGTDTQYF

size: -
V: TRBV7-2
CDR3: CASTPHAASYEQYF

size: -
V: TRBV7-9
CDR3: CASSTAGGKGAEAFF

size: -
V: TRBV4-1
CDR3: CASSQGTSGQKTQYF

size: -
V: TRBV10-3
CDR3: CAISGQVQMNTEAFF

size: once
V: TRBV6-6
CDR3: CASSYPGLINEQFF

size: -
V: TRBV29-1
CDR3: CSGGRQINEQFF

size: -
V: TRBV7-2
CDR3: CASSPGFSGDTIYF

size: -
V: TRBV9
CDR3: CASSQGQADQPQHF

size: -
V: TRBV4-1
CDR3: CASSQDLDSPLHF

size: -
V: TRBV18
CDR3: CASSPTRTSDSYEQYF

size: once
V: TRBV19
CDR3: CASRETGGDNSPLHF

size: -
V: TRBV29-1
CDR3: CSATGLAVYEQYF